The 18 T cell receptor beta chains below all came from one sample that was sequenced in a study of blood T cell repertoires in COVID-19. Using immunoSEQ multiplex PCR, the repertoire was profiled, and TCRdb retains in-frame clones only, with some absent. This sample has about 290,000 clones; 86% occur once, and the top ten carry less than 3%. The sequencing sample was made of peripheral blood. These receptors were obtained from a woman aged 30 to 39 with active or convalescent COVID-19.

V usage is TRBV6-6 and J usage is TRBJ2-6, with D tentatively TRBD2 (5 bases). V lost 6 bases, J lost 2 bases, and 11 bases lay in between. The CDR3 contains 15 residues. Germline V gives CDR1 MNHNY, CDR2 SVGAGI (reference sequence). The CDR3 nucleotides read TGTGCCAGCAGAGGAGAGGGCACTGGGGCCAACGTCCTGACTTTC. Translation: CASRGEGTGANVLTF.

The chain links TRBV5-4 to TRBJ2-4; 8 bases are shared with TRBD2. V dropped 1 base and J dropped 4; count of bases not matched to a gene: 1. CDR1 and CDR2 (germline): SGHNT, YYREEE (reference sequence). This CDR3 is 14 amino acids long. CDR3: CASSLQRGKNIQYF. CDR3 coding DNA: TGTGCCAGCAGCTTGCAGCGGGGGAAAAACATTCAGTACTTC. The full variable domain, its missing parts supplied by reference TRBV5-4 and TRBJ2-4, is ETGVTQSPTHLIKTRGQQVTLRCSSQSGHNTVSWYQQALGQGPQFIFQYYREEENGRGNFPPRFSGLQFPNYSSELNVNALELDDSALYLCASSLQRGKNIQYFGAGTRLSVL.

The V call is TRBV6-4, the J call TRBJ2-6; 7 bases fit TRBD1. V lost 5 bases and J lost 0; bases outside the gene matches: 1. The CDR3 consists of 15 residues. Per the germline V gene, CDR1 is MRHNA and CDR2 is SNTAGT. The CDR3 protein is CASSTGDSGANVLTF. In DNA, the CDR3 is TGTGCCAGCAGTACAGGGGACTCTGGGGCCAACGTCCTGACTTTC.

V is TRBV4-3 and J is TRBJ1-1; D may be TRBD1 (5 bases). Looked up from germline, CDR1 is LGHNA and CDR2 is YSLEER. This CDR3 is built from 15 residues. The ends were cut back, 1 base at V and 1 base at J, with 10 bases in the middle. CDR3 region: CASSQVWGKNTEAFF. DNA for the CDR3: TGCGCCAGCAGCCAAGTTTGGGGCAAGAACACTGAAGCTTTCTTT.

To note about this clone: One junction end disagrees with the germline gene, perhaps due to a read error. The J gene is TRBJ1-1, the V gene TRBV6-5, with TRBD1 matching 7 bases. The CDR3 covers 12 residues. Germline loops: CDR1 MNHEY, CDR2 SVGAGI. DNA of the CDR3: TGTGCCAGCAGTCGGAAACGGGACAGACTCAGCTTT. It encodes CASSRKRDRLSF.

This clone was counted a single time. The chain couples TRBV5-4 to TRBJ1-2, with TRBD1 identical over 8 bases. CDR1 SGHNT and CDR2 YYREEE come from the germline V gene (reference sequence). The V gene end was trimmed by 3 bases and the J gene end by 4 bases; junction bases not matched to a gene: 11. The CDR3 runs to 16 residues. The CDR3 DNA reads as TGTGCCAGCAGCTACCCGAGGACAGGGCCCTCCTATGGCTACACCTTC. This sequence encodes CASSYPRTGPSYGYTF.

V usage is TRBV5-1 and J usage is TRBJ1-1; 10 bases are shared with TRBD1. The V gene end was trimmed by 4 bases and the J gene end by 7 bases; junction bases not matched to a gene: 13. Germline lookup yields CDR1 SGHRS and CDR2 YFSETQ. The length of the CDR3 is 16 residues. The CDR3 DNA reads TGCGCCAGCAGCCCCAGACAGGGGGCGAGGTCCCATGAAGCTTTCTTT. Translation gives CASSPRQGARSHEAFF.

The chain has TRBV7-9 and TRBJ1-6; unclear D gene. The CDR3 spans 18 residues. Germline-derived CDR1 and CDR2 are SEHNR and FQNEAQ (reference sequence). The V and J ends lost 1 base and 3 bases respectively, with 16 bases between them. CDR3 bases: TGTGCCAGCAGCTTAGGTCCAGCGGGTACTTTCTATAATTCACCCCTCCACTTT. Protein product: CASSLGPAGTFYNSPLHF. Full variable domain (missing parts from reference TRBV7-9 and TRBJ1-6): DTGVSQNPRHKITKRGQNVTFRCDPISEHNRLYWYRQTLGQGPEFLTYFQNEAQLEKSRLLSDRFSAERPKGSFSTLEIQRTEQGDSAMYLCASSLGPAGTFYNSPLHFGNGTRLTVT.

The rearrangement links TRBV7-9 to TRBJ2-5; no clear D gene. V was clipped by 3 bases and J by 3 bases, with 5 bases between them. The CDR3 extends over 12 amino acids. Germline V gives CDR1 SEHNR, CDR2 FQNEAQ (reference sequence). The CDR3 nucleotides read TGTGCCAGCAGCTTTTCTGAAGAGACCCAGTACTTC. Translation: CASSFSEETQYF.

The chain has TRBV5-1 and TRBJ2-7; tentatively, D is TRBD1 (6 bases). Germline values: CDR1 SGHRS, CDR2 YFSETQ. V lost 4 bases and J lost 4, with 15 bases in between. CDR3 length: 14 residues. In nucleotides, the CDR3 is TGCGCCAGCAGCAAGGGACACGAGAGATACGAGCAGTACTTC. As protein: CASSKGHERYEQYF.

CDR3 nucleotides: TGCGCCAGCAGCCAAAGAGGGAGGGCCTCCTACAATGAGCAGTTCTTC. This translates into CASSQRGRASYNEQFF. The V call is TRBV4-1, the J call TRBJ2-1; 7 positions agree with TRBD2. Per germline, CDR1 MGHRA and CDR2 YSYEKL. Unmatched junction bases numbered 4, after V lost 2 bases and J lost 0 bases. The CDR3 covers 16 residues.

Written as DNA, the CDR3 is TGTGCCAGCAGTCACGGGACAGCTCTGATGTATACTCAGCCCCAGCATTTT. Its translation: CASSHGTALMYTQPQHF. The rearrangement links TRBV6-2 or TRBV6-3 to TRBJ1-5, with 7 bases lining up with TRBD1. The CDR3 is 17 residues long. V trimming: 5 bases; J trimming: 6 bases; junction bases outside the gene matches: 16. From germline, CDR1 is MNHEY and CDR2 SVGEGT.

The gene calls are TRBV9 and TRBJ1-2; TRBD1 matches 8 bases. J gave up 4 bases and V 3 bases, and 5 bases lay outside the gene matches. This CDR3 contains 14 residues. In germline, CDR1 is SGDLS, CDR2 YYNGEE. CDR3: CASSASGTGYGYTF. CDR3 nucleotides: TGTGCCAGCAGCGCCTCCGGGACAGGCTATGGCTACACCTTC.

Notes on this clone: Other nucleotide sequences from this sample produce the same CDR3. The chain uses TRBV6-5 and TRBJ2-3; TRBD1 aligns across 8 bases. Germline-derived CDR1 and CDR2 are MNHEY and SVGAGI. This CDR3 contains 14 residues. Trimming removed 6 bases from V and 2 bases from J; junction bases left unmatched: 4. As DNA, the CDR3 is TGTGCCAGCAGACGGACAGGGCCCACAGATACGCAGTATTTT. Its translation is CASRRTGPTDTQYF.

CDR3 sequence reads: CASSSPGQTFSGANVLTF. For the CDR3, the DNA is TGTGCCAGCAGTTCCCCCGGACAGACTTTCTCTGGGGCCAACGTCCTGACTTTC. The gene calls are TRBV28 and TRBJ2-6, with D perhaps TRBD1 (6 bases). The CDR3 covers 18 residues. The V gene's germline CDR1 is MDHEN and CDR2 SYDVKM. V was cut by 4 bases and J by 0 bases, with 16 bases left in between.

This chain links TRBV6-5 with TRBJ1-2, with D possibly TRBD1 on 6 matching bases. Per the germline V gene, CDR1 is MNHEY and CDR2 is SVGAGI. This CDR3 has 12 residues. The V gene lost 5 bases and the J gene lost 10 bases, with 14 bases spanning the gap. CDR3 region: CASSHGGGDYTF. The CDR3 DNA sequence: TGTGCCAGCAGTCACGGGGGGGGCGACTACACCTTC.

This clone was detected once. The V and J genes are TRBV5-5 and TRBJ2-7; D is perhaps TRBD1 (6 bases). V lost 4 bases and J 5 bases, leaving 16 bases between the germline ends. This CDR3 comprises 14 residues. Germline V CDR1 and CDR2: SGHKS, YYEKEE (reference sequence). The CDR3 bases are TGTGCCAGCAGCCCGACTGGGGGCCCCAACGAGCAGTACTTC. Its protein is CASSPTGGPNEQYF.

The chain combines TRBV9 with TRBJ1-1, with D unclear. The CDR3 has 12 residues. The germline V gene has CDR1 SGDLS and CDR2 YYNGEE. Trimming pared 3 bases from V and 6 bases from J, leaving 9 bases between. CDR3 region: CASSALSAEAFF. Written as DNA, the CDR3 is TGTGCCAGCAGCGCCCTCAGCGCTGAAGCTTTCTTT.